This T cell receptor beta chain was recovered during a study of T cells in localized non-small cell lung cancer. The method was immunoSEQ multiplex PCR; TCRdb's version includes in-frame clones alone and lacks a portion of them. Of 45,000 to 55,000 clones listed, around 86% are singletons. Study-wide points: Higher T cell density in the blood was associated with longer overall survival, whereas higher adjacent-lung clonality associated with shorter survival. Appearing in adjacent lung were a median 57 of the top 100 tumor clones.

About this clone itself: Its specificity is unknown.

The CDR3 is made up of 19 amino acids. From germline, CDR1 is ENHRY and CDR2 SYGVKD. Unmatched junction bases numbered 9, after V lost 3 bases and J lost 5 bases. The sequenced sample was peripheral blood, obtained before any cancer treatment. This chain links TRBV10-3 with TRBJ2-2; 16 bases agree with TRBD2. The clonotype comes from a male donor older than 55 with stage III squamous cell lung carcinoma. CDR3 in amino acids: CAISDPGLAGGPGTGELFF. The CDR3 DNA sequence: TGTGCCATCAGTGATCCGGGACTAGCGGGGGGGCCTGGTACCGGGGAGCTGTTTTTT.